Presented here are 13 T cell receptor beta chains from one specimen sequenced in a study of T-cell reconstitution after alpha-beta-depleted transplantation in children. Preparation of the TCRbeta library was carried out with unique molecular identifiers. A single record per CDR3 protein comes from TCRdb applying MiXCR to the PCR reads. Among about 180,000 distinct CDR3 sequences listed, around 10% were seen once. Specimen: PBMCs, collected before TCRalphabeta/CD19-depleted stem cell transplant. These receptor sequences come from a boy younger than 10 with acute myeloid leukemia, due to receive a stem cell transplant.

This clonotype was counted at least ten times. V usage is TRBV6-1 and J usage is TRBJ2-5; D tentatively reads TRBD1 or TRBD2 (6 bases each). The CDR3 sequence is 16 residues long. Germline CDR1 reads MNHNS; CDR2 reads SASEGT. V lost 2 bases and J 2 bases, leaving 15 bases between the germline ends. CDR3 amino acids: CASSEWGARPQETQYF. CDR3 coding DNA: TGTGCCAGCAGTGAATGGGGGGCCAGACCACAAGAGACCCAGTACTTC.

This clonotype was found many times. In DNA form, the CDR3 reads TGTGCCAGCAGTTATGGGGACAGATCGAACACCGGGGAGCTGTTTTTT. Amino acid sequence: CASSYGDRSNTGELFF. This sequence joins TRBV12-3 or TRBV12-4 and TRBJ2-2, with 7 bases fitting TRBD1. J gave up 0 bases and V 4 bases, and 5 bases lay outside the gene matches. This CDR3 is built from 16 residues.

This clonotype occurred many times. The rearrangement links TRBV4-1 to TRBJ1-2; possibly TRBD1 for D (5 bases). The germline V gene encodes CDR1 MGHRA and CDR2 YSYEKL. V lost 0 bases and J 7 bases, leaving 12 bases between the germline ends. The CDR3 extends over 14 amino acids. CDR3 DNA sequence: TGCGCCAGCAGCCAAGATGACAGCAACCGTGGCTACACCTTC. This encodes CASSQDDSNRGYTF.

The sample holds one count of this clonotype. A read error may explain this, as a much larger clone is one base away. The chain employs TRBV4-1 and TRBJ2-1; D remains ambiguous. The CDR3 has 13 amino acids. The V and J ends lost 1 base and 5 bases respectively, with 6 bases between them. The germline CDR1 and CDR2 sequences are MGHRA and YSYEKL. The CDR3 reads CASSQVLNNEQFF. The CDR3 coding sequence is TGCGCCAGCAGCCAAGTCCTTAACAATGAGCAGTTCTTC.

The J gene is TRBJ2-3, the V gene TRBV20-1, with D uncertain. The V end lost 0 bases, the J end lost 2 bases, and 6 bases lay between the germline ends. The CDR3 has 13 residues. CDR1 and CDR2 from the germline V gene are DFQATT and SNEGSKA (reference sequence). This chain's CDR3 is CSARDIYTDTQYF. The CDR3 DNA reads as TGCAGTGCTAGAGATATTTACACAGATACGCAGTATTTT.

This clonotype occurred many times. V gene TRBV6-5 combines with J gene TRBJ2-7; tentatively, D is TRBD1 or TRBD2 (5 bases each). The CDR3 extends over 16 amino acids. The V gene lost 2 bases and the J gene lost 4 bases, with 18 bases spanning the gap. From germline, CDR1 is MNHEY and CDR2 SVGAGI. CDR3 sequence (DNA): TGTGCCAGCAGTTACAGCATCGGGACGAGGTATTACGAGCAGTACGTC. Protein product: CASSYSIGTRYYEQYV.

This clonotype occurred many times. The J gene is TRBJ1-6, the V gene TRBV15; 7 bases map to TRBD1. Germline V lookup: CDR1 LNHNV, CDR2 YYDKDF (reference sequence). The CDR3 is 16 amino acids. Unmatched junction bases numbered 6, after V lost 1 base and J lost 6 bases. The DNA for the CDR3 is TGTGCCACCAGCAGAGTAGGGTCAGGGGGTAATTCACCCCTCCACTTT. This translates into CATSRVGSGGNSPLHF.

This clonotype was seen repeatedly, ten times or more. This rearrangement joins TRBV20-1 to TRBJ2-3, with 12 bases identical to TRBD2. The germline V gene encodes CDR1 DFQATT and CDR2 SNEGSKA (reference sequence). Trimming at V came to 6 bases and at J to 0 bases, leaving 1 base not matched to a gene. CDR3 length equals 14 residues. DNA of the CDR3: TGCAGTGCCCTAGCGGGGGGGAGCACAGATACGCAGTATTTT. Translating it yields CSALAGGSTDTQYF.

Ten or more counts support this clonotype. This chain connects TRBV5-5 to TRBJ2-7; a weak D match, TRBD1 (6 bases). CDR3 length: 14 amino acids. Germline CDR1 reads SGHKS; CDR2 reads YYEKEE (reference sequence). The V gene lost 0 bases and the J gene lost 4 bases, with 11 bases spanning the gap. The CDR3 DNA is TGTGCCAGCAGCTTGGGGGGGCGGGCTTACGAGCAGTACGTC. It specifies CASSLGGRAYEQYV.

Many counts were recorded for this clonotype. The CDR3 DNA reads TGTGCCAGCAGCCCTACGCGGGGGAGCTCCTACAATGAGCAGTTCTTC. It yields the protein CASSPTRGSSYNEQFF. The J gene is TRBJ2-1, the V gene TRBV7-9; 7 positions agree with TRBD2. The V and J ends lost 5 bases and 0 bases, in that order; junction bases with no gene match: 7. Germline V CDR1 and CDR2: SEHNR, FQNEAQ (reference sequence). The CDR3 totals 16 residues.

This clonotype was picked up many times. The V and J genes are TRBV7-3 and TRBJ1-1; 7 bases are a match to TRBD1. From germline, CDR1 is SGHTA and CDR2 FQGTGA. V lost 5 bases, J lost 5 bases, and 5 bases stayed unmatched. CDR3 length: 13 residues. The CDR3 reads CASSDQGGTEAFF. CDR3 in DNA: TGTGCCAGCAGCGATCAGGGGGGAACTGAAGCTTTCTTT.

This clonotype occurred many times. The chain uses TRBV6-2 or TRBV6-3 and TRBJ2-3, with no clear D. Trimming took 5 bases from V and 0 from J, leaving 18 bases between them. The CDR3 contains 17 residues. Germline V gives CDR1 MNHEY, CDR2 SVGEGT. CDR3 region: CASSPIPGAFSTDTQYF. In DNA, the CDR3 is TGTGCCAGCAGTCCCATCCCCGGAGCCTTTAGCACAGATACGCAGTATTTT.

As to this clonotype: It may be a read error: a sequence one base away is much more abundant. The J gene is TRBJ2-1, the V gene TRBV13, with TRBD2 matching 10 bases. The J segment lost 0 bases and the V segment lost 5 bases, leaving 10 bases of the junction unmatched. CDR1 is PRHDT and CDR2 is FYEKMQ in the germline V gene (reference sequence). The CDR3 is 18 residues long. CDR3 amino acids: CASSVTSGKGYSYNEQFF. For the CDR3, the DNA is TGTGCCAGCAGCGTCACTAGCGGGAAGGGTTACTCCTACAATGAGCAGTTCTTC. Combining the CDR3 with reference TRBV13 and TRBJ2-1 gives the whole variable domain AAGVIQSPRHLIKEKRETATLKCYPIPRHDTVYWYQQGPGQDPQFLISFYEKMQSDKGSIPDRFSAQQFSDYHSELNMSSLELGDSALYFCASSVTSGKGYSYNEQFFGPGTRLTVL.